This entry lists 8 T cell receptor beta chains sequenced from one sample in a study of blood T cells in healthy people across ages. The use of a sample-barcoded 5' primer and a J-beta primer mix characterized a second PCR of about 6 to 12 cycles. MiXCR, run by TCRdb on the 5' RACE reads, gives a single entry per CDR3 protein. This sample has 1.2 million to 1.5 million distinct CDR3 sequences, with approximately 63% found just once. Specimen: blood. The source is a man younger than 30 in good health.

This clonotype was observed a few times. The V and J genes are TRBV20-1 and TRBJ2-7; possibly TRBD2 for D (6 bases). Trimming removed 2 bases from V and 12 bases from J, with 17 bases in between. The CDR3 consists of 12 residues. Per the germline V gene, CDR1 is DFQATT and CDR2 is SNEGSKA (reference sequence). Here the CDR3 reads CSARRVGWGVYF. For the CDR3, the DNA is TGCAGTGCTAGAAGGGTGGGCTGGGGGGTGTACTTC.

The rearrangement links TRBV20-1 to TRBJ1-5, with D unresolved. The germline V and J ends were trimmed by 6 bases and 3 bases, with 15 bases remaining between them. This CDR3 spans 14 amino acids. Germline V CDR1 and CDR2: DFQATT, SNEGSKA (reference sequence). CDR3 DNA sequence: TGCAGTGCGACCCGATATATAAACAATCAGCCCCAGCATTTT. Protein product: CSATRYINNQPQHF.

The gene calls are TRBV5-1 and TRBJ2-6, with a weak D call TRBD1 (6 bases). The CDR3 extends over 18 amino acids. In germline, CDR1 is SGHRS, CDR2 YFSETQ. The V end was cut by 4 bases, the J end by 0 bases, with 17 bases between. CDR3 DNA: TGCGCCAGCAGCCCTTCGGACAGCCCTGACTCTGGGGCCAACGTCCTGACTTTC. Translation: CASSPSDSPDSGANVLTF.

This chain connects TRBV4-1 to TRBJ1-1; D remains unclear. The V end was cut by 1 base, the J end by 7 bases, with 13 bases between. The CDR3 extends over 14 amino acids. Germline CDR1 and CDR2: MGHRA and YSYEKL. The CDR3 coding sequence is TGCGCCAGCAGCCAAGTGGATGTCGGGAATGAAGCTTTCTTT. It codes for CASSQVDVGNEAFF.

The rearrangement uses TRBV20-1 and TRBJ2-1; 7 nucleotides agree with TRBD1. V lost 6 bases and J lost 7; bases outside the gene matches: 15. Germline assignment: CDR1 DFQATT and CDR2 SNEGSKA (reference sequence). This CDR3 has 15 residues. CDR3 sequence reads: CSATKYGTVGNEQFF. CDR3 nucleotides: TGCAGTGCAACGAAATACGGGACAGTGGGGAATGAGCAGTTCTTC.

This sequence joins TRBV25-1 and TRBJ2-3; D unclear. The CDR3 totals 15 residues. Trimming pared 6 bases from V and 6 bases from J, leaving 19 bases between. Germline V lookup: CDR1 MGHDK, CDR2 SYGVNS. The CDR3 coding sequence is TGTGCCAGCAGCGACCCGAACTTGACGCTGGATACGCAGTATTTT. It codes for CASSDPNLTLDTQYF.

The table lists this clonotype with a few counts. This chain connects TRBV5-4 to TRBJ2-1; TRBD1 aligns across 9 bases. Germline V lookup: CDR1 SGHNT, CDR2 YYREEE (reference sequence). V lost 4 bases and J lost 3; bases outside the gene matches: 11. CDR3 length equals 17 residues. CDR3 DNA: TGTGCCAGCAGCCCCAAGGACAGGGGAGAGGGCTACAATGAGCAGTTCTTC. Its translation is CASSPKDRGEGYNEQFF.

The count of this clonotype is one. The chain combines TRBV5-4 with TRBJ2-4, with D perhaps assigned TRBD1 or TRBD2 (5 bases each). In germline, CDR1 is SGHNT, CDR2 YYREEE (reference sequence). This CDR3 is 15 amino acids long. V was pared by 4 bases and J by 0 bases, with 11 bases between. The CDR3 DNA follows: TGTGCCAGCAGCGAGCCGGGGCTAGCCAAAAACATTCAGTACTTC. It encodes CASSEPGLAKNIQYF.